A single sample is the source of the 19 T cell receptor beta chains below, sequenced in a study of response to subunit inactivated influenza vaccine. One entry per CDR3 protein results from TCRdb running MiXCR on the RT-PCR reads. Found here are about 780,000 distinct CDR3 sequences, under 20% of them singletons; the top ten hold 11%. The sample in question was PBMCs from blood, obtained about 5 days after vaccination. These receptor sequences come from a middle-aged man who received an inactivated influenza vaccine.

The V and J genes are TRBV12-3 or TRBV12-4 and TRBJ2-5; the D gene could be TRBD1 or TRBD2 (5 bases each). V lost 4 bases to trimming and J lost 0 bases, with 12 bases between them. This CDR3 has 15 residues. The CDR3 sequence: CASSSWDVYQETQYF. Here the CDR3 DNA reads TGTGCCAGCAGTTCCTGGGACGTCTACCAAGAGACCCAGTACTTC.

Only a few counts were recorded for this clonotype. The chain is built from TRBV6-1 and TRBJ2-1; 7 nucleotides align to TRBD2. The V gene end was trimmed by 7 bases and the J gene end by 9 bases; junction bases not matched to a gene: 12. The germline V gene has CDR1 MNHNS and CDR2 SASEGT. The CDR3 contains 14 residues. In DNA form, the CDR3 reads TGTGCCAGCATAGAGGGAGGGTTGAGTGCTGAGCAGTTCTTC. This sequence encodes CASIEGGLSAEQFF.

On this clonotype itself: Compared with germline, one end of the junction differs, possibly owing to a read error. The chain has TRBV20-1 and TRBJ1-5, with TRBD1 matching over 7 bases. This CDR3 spans 14 amino acids. Germline assignment: CDR1 DFQATT and CDR2 SNEGSKA (reference sequence). CDR3 loop: CSAAEGAGKQPQHF. In DNA, the CDR3 is TGCAGTGCTGCAGAGGGGGCGGGCAAGCAGCCCCAGCATTTT.

This clonotype was seen only a few times. V gene TRBV5-1 combines with J gene TRBJ2-1; 9 positions match TRBD2. V lost 0 bases to trimming and J lost 0 bases; unmatched junction nucleotides: 4. CDR3 length equals 17 residues. The germline V gene has CDR1 SGHRS and CDR2 YFSETQ. CDR3 nucleotide sequence: TGCGCCAGCAGCTTGGCGGCGGGGGGGAGCTCCTACAATGAGCAGTTCTTC. Translation gives CASSLAAGGSSYNEQFF.

This clonotype was counted between two and nine times. The genes are TRBV12-3 or TRBV12-4 and TRBJ2-7; 7 bases are shared with TRBD2. The trim removed 5 bases at V and 6 bases at J, leaving 4 bases unmatched. The CDR3 runs to 12 residues. The CDR3 here is CASSLLASEQYF. The CDR3 region has the DNA TGTGCCAGCAGTCTACTAGCGTCCGAGCAGTACTTC.

In its sample, this clonotype was seen a few times. V gene TRBV20-1 combines with J gene TRBJ2-7; D gene unclear. The CDR3 spans 15 residues. Germline values: CDR1 DFQATT, CDR2 SNEGSKA (reference sequence). V was shortened by 1 base and J by 0 bases, with 13 bases between the two germline ends. CDR3 sequence: CSARAFGYRSYEQYF. The CDR3 DNA follows: TGCAGTGCTAGAGCTTTTGGCTACCGCTCCTACGAGCAGTACTTC.

The gene calls are TRBV5-1 and TRBJ2-7; 10 bases align to TRBD2. Trimming removed 4 bases from V and 0 bases from J; junction bases left unmatched: 4. Looked up from germline, CDR1 is SGHRS and CDR2 is YFSETQ. This CDR3 is built from 15 residues. CDR3 protein: CASSAIAGGSYEQYF. The CDR3 DNA follows: TGCGCCAGCAGCGCCATAGCGGGAGGCTCCTACGAGCAGTACTTC.

The chain recombines TRBV6-5 with TRBJ2-1; 7 bases are shared with TRBD1. After removal of 0 bases from V and 8 bases from J, the junction contained 13 bases not matched to a gene. CDR1 MNHEY and CDR2 SVGAGI come from the germline V gene. CDR3 size: 17 residues. CDR3 nucleotide sequence: TGTGCCAGCAGTTACTCGAGCACAGGGGCTGTGGGCGATGAGCAGTTCTTC. Residues: CASSYSSTGAVGDEQFF.

This clonotype was observed a handful of times. The chain uses TRBV7-2 and TRBJ2-7; TRBD2 matches at 16 bases. CDR3 size: 16 residues. V trimming: 5 bases; J trimming: 8 bases; junction bases outside the gene matches: 9. Germline loops: CDR1 SGHTA, CDR2 FQGNSA. CDR3 residues: CASSPSGTSGRAKQYF. The CDR3 bases are TGTGCCAGCAGCCCATCCGGGACTAGCGGGAGGGCCAAGCAGTACTTC.

V is TRBV11-2 and J is TRBJ2-1; D might be TRBD1 or TRBD2, each matching 5 bases. With 5 bases removed from V and 5 bases from J, the gap between germline ends came to 19 bases. The germline V gene encodes CDR1 SGHAT and CDR2 FQNNGV. The CDR3 is 16 amino acids. The DNA for the CDR3 is TGTGCCAGCAGCCTCGACCGGGGCCTTCTAGACAATGAGCAGTTCTTC. Its protein product is CASSLDRGLLDNEQFF. Full variable domain (rest looked up from reference TRBV11-2 and TRBJ2-1): EAGVAQSPRYKIIEKRQSVAFWCNPISGHATLYWYQQILGQGPKLLIQFQNNGVVDDSQLPKDRFSAERLKGVDSTLKIQPAKLEDSAVYLCASSLDRGLLDNEQFFGPGTRLTVL.

In regard to this clonotype: One end of the junction fails to match germline, which may point to a read error. The CDR3 nucleotides are TGCAGCGCTAGGGACGTCGAGTACGAGCAGTACTTC. Residues: CSARDVEYEQYF. The chain employs TRBV20-1 and TRBJ2-7; D is perhaps TRBD1 or TRBD2 (5 bases each). Germline loops: CDR1 DFQATT, CDR2 SNEGSKA (reference sequence). The CDR3 is made up of 12 amino acids.

This clonotype was seen more than once but under ten times. This chain links TRBV6-5 with TRBJ1-4; D call uncertain. The CDR3 is 14 residues long. V was shortened by 0 bases and J by 11 bases, with 13 bases between the two germline ends. Looked up from germline, CDR1 is MNHEY and CDR2 is SVGAGI. This CDR3 reads CASSYSGRRIKLFF. CDR3 nucleotides: TGTGCCAGCAGTTACTCGGGCAGGAGGATTAAACTGTTTTTT.

In its sample, this clonotype was seen a few times. The chain uses TRBV15 and TRBJ2-2; either TRBD1 or TRBD2 may fit D (5 bases each). CDR1 is LNHNV and CDR2 is YYDKDF in the germline V gene (reference sequence). Trimming took 0 bases from V and 8 from J, leaving 10 bases between them. This CDR3 contains 14 residues. CDR3 in amino acids: CATSRDWGSGELFF. In DNA form, the CDR3 reads TGTGCCACCAGCAGAGATTGGGGGAGTGGGGAGCTGTTTTTT.

CDR3 DNA sequence: TGTGCCACCAGTGAAACCGGGACTACCCTATACAATGAGCAGTTCTTC. It yields the protein CATSETGTTLYNEQFF. The chain combines TRBV24-1 with TRBJ2-1; 7 nucleotides agree with TRBD2. Per the germline V gene, CDR1 is KGHDR and CDR2 is SFDVKD. This CDR3 is built from 16 residues. V was pared by 4 bases and J by 4 bases, with 9 bases of the junction left unmatched.

The chain uses TRBV20-1 and TRBJ1-5, with D uncertain. CDR1 is DFQATT and CDR2 is SNEGSKA in the germline V gene (reference sequence). The CDR3 sequence is 12 residues long. V lost 2 bases and J 4 bases, leaving 6 bases between the germline ends. The CDR3 loop reads CSARSPNQPQHF. CDR3 coding DNA: TGCAGTGCTAGATCTCCGAATCAGCCCCAGCATTTT.

V and J are TRBV29-1 and TRBJ1-2; D is perhaps TRBD1 (5 bases). This CDR3 is 12 amino acids long. Germline CDR1 SQVTM, CDR2 ANQGSEA. V gave up 7 bases and J gave up 7 bases, with 16 bases separating them. The DNA for the CDR3 is TGCAGCGCCCTGGGACTCTCCTTTGGCTACACCTTC. Encoded protein: CSALGLSFGYTF.

This chain joins TRBV20-1 and TRBJ2-6; D is perhaps TRBD2 (5 bases). Germline V gene sequence: CDR1 DFQATT, CDR2 SNEGSKA (reference sequence). The CDR3 extends over 14 amino acids. Trimming removed 6 bases at V and 0 bases at J, with 9 bases between. CDR3 loop: CSAAESSGANVLTF. The CDR3 DNA follows: TGCAGTGCAGCGGAGAGCTCTGGGGCCAACGTCCTGACTTTC.

This clonotype was observed a few times. This chain links TRBV25-1 with TRBJ2-7; D might be TRBD1 (5 bases). Germline values: CDR1 MGHDK, CDR2 SYGVNS. CDR3 length equals 13 residues. V was cut by 0 bases and J by 6 bases, with 9 bases left in between. This CDR3 is CASSEYAGREQYF. CDR3 sequence (DNA): TGTGCCAGCAGTGAATACGCAGGGCGCGAGCAGTACTTC.

This clonotype was counted only a few times. The gene calls are TRBV10-2 and TRBJ2-7; 7 positions agree with TRBD1. CDR3 length equals 13 residues. The V gene's germline CDR1 is WSHSY and CDR2 SAAADI. Unmatched junction bases numbered 4, after V lost 5 bases and J lost 3 bases. CDR3 in DNA: TGCGCCAGCAGTACCGGGACAGACTACGAGCAGTACTTC. Its protein product is CASSTGTDYEQYF.